The 6 T cell receptor beta chains below were found in one sample sequenced in a study of shared clonotypes between healthy human individuals. The repertoire was sequenced with immunoSEQ multiplex PCR; TCRdb's copy has only in-frame clones and lacks some. The data show about 2 million clones, with about 94% seen just once and around 1.2% held by the top ten. Naivety among CD8 cells was defined by CD45RO negativity and positive CCR7 selection, thereby excluding terminally differentiated effector memory CD45RA+ cells. The source material was naive CD8+ T cells sorted from blood. These receptors all stem from a man aged 18 to 29 in good health.

The V and J genes are TRBV6-1 and TRBJ2-2; 11 bases line up with TRBD2. The junction had 5 bases not matched to a gene; V was cut back by 7 bases and J by 4 bases. In germline, CDR1 is MNHNS, CDR2 SASEGT. The length of the CDR3 is 15 residues. The DNA of the CDR3 is TGTGCCAGCACCATAGCGGGGGGGGGCACCGGGGAGCTGTTTTTT. As protein: CASTIAGGGTGELFF.

The count of this clone is one. This chain joins TRBV7-2 and TRBJ2-1, with D perhaps TRBD1 (5 bases). V was shortened by 4 bases and J by 8 bases, with 15 bases between the two germline ends. The CDR3 extends over 14 amino acids. Per the germline V gene, CDR1 is SGHTA and CDR2 is FQGNSA. The CDR3 here is CASSWTSSAYEQFF. CDR3 DNA sequence: TGTGCCAGCAGCTGGACATCCTCCGCCTATGAGCAGTTCTTC.

Only one count was recorded for this clone. The chain couples TRBV27 to TRBJ2-1; D gene uncertain. The CDR3 spans 13 residues. Germline V gene sequence: CDR1 MNHEY, CDR2 SMNVEV (reference sequence). The V and J ends lost 4 bases and 8 bases respectively, with 12 bases between them. CDR3 sequence reads: CASSSLGGDEQFF. The CDR3 coding sequence is TGTGCCAGCAGTTCCTTGGGTGGGGATGAGCAGTTCTTC.

The rearrangement uses TRBV4-3 and TRBJ2-1, with 15 bases fitting TRBD2. The ends lost 3 bases at V and 7 bases at J; junction bases unmatched: 16. The germline gives CDR1 LGHNA, CDR2 YSLEER. The CDR3 extends over 20 amino acids. CDR3 in DNA: TGCGCCAGCAGCCACCTCCGGACTAGCGGGAGGGCCGGTGTGGTTAATGAGCAGTTCTTC. Amino acid sequence: CASSHLRTSGRAGVVNEQFF.

The V call is TRBV7-9, the J call TRBJ2-7, with TRBD1 matching 7 bases. The V segment lost 5 bases and the J segment 7 bases; nucleotides outside the gene matches: 8. Germline CDR1 and CDR2: SEHNR and FQNEAQ (reference sequence). This CDR3 contains 13 residues. This CDR3 reads CASSGWDSSEQYF. The CDR3 bases are TGTGCCAGCAGCGGCTGGGACAGCTCAGAGCAGTACTTC. The complete variable domain, with remaining parts taken from reference TRBV7-9 and TRBJ2-7, reads DTGVSQNPRHKITKRGQNVTFRCDPISEHNRLYWYRQTLGQGPEFLTYFQNEAQLEKSRLLSDRFSAERPKGSFSTLEIQRTEQGDSAMYLCASSGWDSSEQYFGPGTRLTVT.

This chain links TRBV7-8 with TRBJ2-1; TRBD2 is a possible D gene (6 bases). The CDR3 is 17 amino acids. V was pared by 5 bases and J by 6 bases, with 23 bases between. Germline lookup yields CDR1 SGHVS and CDR2 FQNEAQ. The CDR3 here is CASSPWRELGPLNEQFF. CDR3 bases: TGTGCCAGCAGCCCCTGGAGGGAACTAGGGCCCCTCAATGAGCAGTTCTTC. Looking up the rest from reference TRBV7-8 and TRBJ2-1 gives the full variable domain: GAGVSQSPRYKVAKRGQDVALRCDPISGHVSLFWYQQALGQGPEFLTYFQNEAQLDKSGLPSDRFFAERPEGSVSTLKIQRTQQEDSAVYLCASSPWRELGPLNEQFFGPGTRLTVL.